A selection of T cell receptor beta chains follows, all from one sample in a study of shared clonotypes between healthy human individuals. Only in-frame clones appear in the TCRdb table, and some are missing; sequencing was by immunoSEQ multiplex PCR. This sample carries some 2.1 million clones, around 95% of them seen once, and the ten largest clones take 0.1% to 0.15%. The sample comprised naive CD4+ T cells sorted from blood. The receptors stem from a man aged 18-30 years in good health. The CDR3 runs from the conserved cysteine through the conserved F or W. Each record gives: CDR3 length, V gene, J gene, clone size, D gene, CDR3 protein, CDR3 DNA. The D gene is left open where the match is weak. Clone size is shown for a subset of rows, as once, few, many or a class of expanded clone.

15,TRBV2,TRBJ1-5,-,-,CASSLQGISNQPQHF,TGTGCCAGCAGTCTCCAGGGAATTAGCAATCAGCCCCAGCATTTT
15,TRBV10-1,TRBJ2-7,-,-,CASRGAQHWVYEQYF,TGCGCCAGCAGGGGGGCTCAGCATTGGGTGTACGAGCAGTACTTC
16,TRBV5-1,TRBJ2-3,-,TRBD2,CASSLPGLAITDTQYF,TGCGCCAGCAGCTTACCGGGACTAGCAATCACAGATACGCAGTATTTT
16,TRBV29-1,TRBJ2-3,-,TRBD2,CSVVGLAGRGTDTQYF,TGCAGCGTTGTAGGACTAGCGGGTAGAGGTACAGATACGCAGTATTTT
18,TRBV4-3,TRBJ2-5,-,-,CASSQDRRGALYQETQYF,TGCGCCAGCAGCCAAGATAGACGGGGAGCCCTGTACCAAGAGACCCAGTACTTC
12,TRBV19,TRBJ2-7,once,TRBD1,CASSRDRDEQYF,TGTGCCAGTAGTAGAGACAGGGACGAGCAGTACTTC
13,TRBV7-2,TRBJ1-5,-,-,CASSLVGWQPQHF,TGTGCCAGCAGCTTAGTTGGGTGGCAGCCCCAGCATTTT
14,TRBV6-5,TRBJ1-2,once,-,CASSPDRANYGYTF,TGTGCCAGCAGTCCGGACAGAGCTAACTATGGCTACACCTTC
12,TRBV5-1,TRBJ1-1,-,-,CASRGGNTEAFF,TGCGCCAGCAGAGGGGGTAACACTGAAGCTTTCTTT
19,TRBV18,TRBJ2-4,-,-,CASSPFDLDAQLAKNIQYF,TGTGCCAGCTCACCTTTCGACCTGGACGCACAACTAGCCAAAAACATTCAGTACTTC
15,TRBV4-1,TRBJ1-1,-,-,CASSHLGTVNTEAFF,TGCGCCAGCAGCCATCTCGGGACGGTGAACACTGAAGCTTTCTTT
13,TRBV11-3,TRBJ2-1,-,-,CASSLLRDGEQFF,TGTGCCAGCAGCTTGCTCAGGGACGGCGAGCAGTTCTTC
17,TRBV4-2,TRBJ2-4,-,TRBD1,CASSQETGTGGSNIQYF,TGTGCCAGCAGCCAAGAGACCGGGACAGGGGGGTCAAACATTCAGTACTTC
16,TRBV14,TRBJ2-7,-,-,CASSQDQAIELSEQYF,TGTGCCAGCAGCCAAGATCAGGCGATTGAGCTATCCGAGCAGTACTTC
15,TRBV25-1,TRBJ2-1,-,-,CASSESRGQYNEQFF,TGTGCCAGCAGTGAATCCCGCGGACAGTACAATGAGCAGTTCTTC
17,TRBV10-3,TRBJ2-7,-,TRBD1,CAIRGQVGRTGTYEQYF,TGTGCCATCAGAGGACAGGTAGGGAGGACAGGGACCTACGAGCAGTACTTC
15,TRBV4-1,TRBJ1-5,-,-,CASSQDRDSNQPQHF,TGCGCCAGCAGCCAAGATAGAGACAGCAATCAGCCCCAGCATTTT
14,TRBV7-3,TRBJ2-1,-,-,CASSWGRDYNEQFF,TGTGCCAGCAGCTGGGGCAGGGATTACAATGAGCAGTTCTTC
14,TRBV5-4,TRBJ2-7,-,TRBD2,CASSIAGGTYEQYF,TGTGCCAGCAGCATAGCGGGAGGGACCTACGAGCAGTACTTC
14,TRBV15,TRBJ1-2,-,-,CATSRDTGIYGYTF,TGTGCCACCAGCAGAGATACCGGAATCTATGGCTACACCTTC
15,TRBV5-1,TRBJ1-2,-,-,CASSLGGGGNYGYTF,TGCGCCAGCAGCTTGGGCGGAGGTGGAAACTATGGCTACACCTTC
13,TRBV7-6,TRBJ1-1,-,-,CASSQMENTEAFF,TGTGCCAGCAGCCAGATGGAGAACACTGAAGCTTTCTTT
15,TRBV9,TRBJ1-1,-,-,CASSASHRRGTEAFF,TGTGCCAGCAGTGCCTCTCACCGGCGGGGAACTGAAGCTTTCTTT